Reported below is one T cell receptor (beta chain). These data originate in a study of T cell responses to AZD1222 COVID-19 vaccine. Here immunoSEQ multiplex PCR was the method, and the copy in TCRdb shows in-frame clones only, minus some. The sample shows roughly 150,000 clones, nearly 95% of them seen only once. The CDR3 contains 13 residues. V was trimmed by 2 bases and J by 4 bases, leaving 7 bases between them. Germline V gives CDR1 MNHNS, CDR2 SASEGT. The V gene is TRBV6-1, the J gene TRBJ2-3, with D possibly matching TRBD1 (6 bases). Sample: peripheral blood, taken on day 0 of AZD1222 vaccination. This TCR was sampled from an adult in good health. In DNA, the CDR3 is TGTGCCAGCAGTGAAACAGGGTCAGATACGCAGTATTTT. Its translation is CASSETGSDTQYF.